This T cell receptor (beta chain) comes out of a study of CD8+CD57+ T cells in acquired aplastic anemia. In the study overall: Mean DNA quantity obtained from sorted CD4+ and CD8+ cells was 3 to 4 ug. Points from the study as a whole: Patients were compared with controls for CD8+ Simpson's diversity, and no significant difference emerged.

On this clonotype: Its antigen is unknown.

Trimming removed 7 bases from V and 4 bases from J, with 11 bases in between. The CDR3 length is 13 residues. Germline loops: CDR1 ENHRY, CDR2 SYGVKD. According to the study, genomic DNA was the template for TCR beta VDJ and CDR3 profiling. TCRdb ran MiXCR on the reads and lists one entry per CDR3 protein. This table has approximately 270,000 distinct CDR3 sequences, about 56% appearing once. The chain links TRBV10-3 to TRBJ2-1, with D possibly matching TRBD1 (6 bases). The sequencing sample was made of sorted CD4+, CD8+, or CD8+CD57+ T cells (not recorded which) from PBMCs. The source of this sequence is a human donor with severe aplastic anemia or a healthy control (not recorded which). DNA for the CDR3: TGTGCCATCAAAGGACAGTCTTACAATGAGCAGTTCTTC. Protein product: CAIKGQSYNEQFF.